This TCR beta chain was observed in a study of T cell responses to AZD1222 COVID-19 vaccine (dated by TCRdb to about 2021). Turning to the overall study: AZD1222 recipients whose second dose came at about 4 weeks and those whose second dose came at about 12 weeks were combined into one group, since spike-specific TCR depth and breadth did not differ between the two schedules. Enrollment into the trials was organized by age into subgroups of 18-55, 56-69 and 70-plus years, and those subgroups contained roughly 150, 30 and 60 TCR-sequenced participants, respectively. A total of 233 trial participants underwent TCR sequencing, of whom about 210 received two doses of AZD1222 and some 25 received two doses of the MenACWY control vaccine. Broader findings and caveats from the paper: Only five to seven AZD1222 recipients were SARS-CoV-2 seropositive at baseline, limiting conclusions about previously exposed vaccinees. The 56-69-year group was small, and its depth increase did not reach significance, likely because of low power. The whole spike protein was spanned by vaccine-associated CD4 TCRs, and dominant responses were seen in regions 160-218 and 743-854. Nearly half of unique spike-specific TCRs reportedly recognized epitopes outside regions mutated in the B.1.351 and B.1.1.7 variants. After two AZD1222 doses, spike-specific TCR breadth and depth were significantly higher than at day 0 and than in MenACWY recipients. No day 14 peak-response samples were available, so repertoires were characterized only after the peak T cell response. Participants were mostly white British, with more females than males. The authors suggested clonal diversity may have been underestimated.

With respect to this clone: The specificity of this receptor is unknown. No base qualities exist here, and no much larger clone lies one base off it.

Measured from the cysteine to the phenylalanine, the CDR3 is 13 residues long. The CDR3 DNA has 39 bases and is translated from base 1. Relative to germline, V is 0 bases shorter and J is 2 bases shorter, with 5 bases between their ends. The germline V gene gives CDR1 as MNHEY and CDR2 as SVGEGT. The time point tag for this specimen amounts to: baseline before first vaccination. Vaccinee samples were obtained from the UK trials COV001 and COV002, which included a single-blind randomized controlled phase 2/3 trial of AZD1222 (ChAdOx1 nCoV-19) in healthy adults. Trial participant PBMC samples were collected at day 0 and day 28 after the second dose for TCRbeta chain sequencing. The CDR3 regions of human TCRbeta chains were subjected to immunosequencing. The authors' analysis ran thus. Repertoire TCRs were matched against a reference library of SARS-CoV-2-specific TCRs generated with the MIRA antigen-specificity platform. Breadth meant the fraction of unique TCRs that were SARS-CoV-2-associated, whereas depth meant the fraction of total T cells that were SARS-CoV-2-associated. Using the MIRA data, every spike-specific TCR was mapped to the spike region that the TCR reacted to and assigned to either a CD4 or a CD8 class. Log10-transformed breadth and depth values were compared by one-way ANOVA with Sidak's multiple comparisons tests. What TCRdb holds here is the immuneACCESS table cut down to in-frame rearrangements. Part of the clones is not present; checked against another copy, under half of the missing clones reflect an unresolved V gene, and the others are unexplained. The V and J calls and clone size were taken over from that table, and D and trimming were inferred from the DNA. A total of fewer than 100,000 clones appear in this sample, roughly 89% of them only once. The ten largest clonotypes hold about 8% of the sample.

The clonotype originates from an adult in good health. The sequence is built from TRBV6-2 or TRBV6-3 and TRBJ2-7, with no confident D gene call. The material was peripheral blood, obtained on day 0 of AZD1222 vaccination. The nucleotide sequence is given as TGTGCCAGCAGTTACTCGAATCCCTACGAGCAGTACTTC. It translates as CASSYSNPYEQYF.